This T cell receptor (beta chain) was found in a study of T cells after posttransplantation cyclophosphamide. Whole-study results and caveats: Blood and skin or GI T cell repertoires showed limited TRB overlap. After PTCy, TRB diversity resembled that of CNI/methotrexate controls. Donor CD8+ memory clones often dominated recipient blood repertoires at later times.

TCRdb keeps only in-frame clones here, not all; method: immunoSEQ multiplex PCR. This table holds approximately 12,000 clones with no singletons; the top ten claim approximately 26%. The table lists this clone with many counts. The antigen is unknown. This CDR3 comprises 14 residues. Germline assignment: CDR1 SGHDN and CDR2 FVKESK. V dropped 2 bases and J dropped 7; count of bases not matched to a gene: 6. A marrow graft followed busulfan-fludarabine conditioning, with cyclophosphamide on days +3 and +4. The input for sequencing was PBMCs, taken after allogeneic stem cell transplant with posttransplant cyclophosphamide. The chain couples TRBV14 to TRBJ2-5, with 8 bases that match TRBD1. The sequence came from a female patient in her 40s who received an allogeneic stem cell transplant from a related donor, was CMV-positive, and had acute GVHD only. Some T cells may arise from the graft donor. The chain's CDR3 is CASSQMDRVGTQYF. For the CDR3, the DNA is TGTGCCAGCAGCCAAATGGACAGGGTCGGGACCCAGTACTTC.